Below are 29 T cell receptor beta chains sequenced from a single sample in a study of blood T cell repertoires in COVID-19. Data came from immunoSEQ multiplex PCR; TCRdb stores just in-frame clones and leaves some out. The sample holds about 210,000 clones, over 70% seen once. The sequenced material came from peripheral blood. These receptors all come from a woman in her 70s with acute or convalescent COVID-19.

The V gene is TRBV7-9, the J gene TRBJ2-3; the match to TRBD1 covers 7 bases. CDR1 is SEHNR and CDR2 is FQNEAQ in the germline V gene (reference sequence). There are 13 residues in the CDR3. With 9 bases clipped from V and 5 bases from J, the junction kept 8 bases outside the gene matches. CDR3 region: CASILGTVDTQYF. The CDR3 region has the DNA TGTGCCAGTATCTTAGGGACAGTAGATACGCAGTATTTT. Full variable domain (rest looked up from reference TRBV7-9 and TRBJ2-3): DTGVSQNPRHKITKRGQNVTFRCDPISEHNRLYWYRQTLGQGPEFLTYFQNEAQLEKSRLLSDRFSAERPKGSFSTLEIQRTEQGDSAMYLCASILGTVDTQYFGPGTRLTVL.

The table lists this clone with a count of one. The chain is built from TRBV7-8 and TRBJ2-7; 9 bases are shared with TRBD1. CDR1 is SGHVS and CDR2 is FQNEAQ in the germline V gene. The CDR3 runs 12 residues. Trimming removed 5 bases from V and 6 bases from J; junction bases left unmatched: 2. The CDR3 is CASSHRGREQYF. Here the CDR3 DNA reads TGTGCCAGCAGCCACAGGGGGCGCGAGCAGTACTTC.

V gene TRBV12-5 combines with J gene TRBJ2-1; D uncertain. This CDR3 has 12 residues. The V end was cut by 1 base, the J end by 10 bases, with 8 bases between. In germline, CDR1 is LGHNT, CDR2 FRNRAP. The CDR3 loop is CASGLGAWEQFF. The CDR3 DNA is TGTGCTAGTGGTTTGGGTGCGTGGGAGCAGTTCTTC.

This clone appeared a few times. The chain couples TRBV21-1 to TRBJ1-4; the D call TRBD1 from the table was never checked on the DNA. TRBV21-1 is deemed a pseudogene. The CDR3 sequence is 14 residues long. This chain's CDR3 is CASSKTGANEKLFF. For the CDR3, the DNA is TGTGCCAGCAGCAAGACAGGGGCTAATGAAAAACTGTTTTTT.

This clone has just one count. Other nucleotide sequences from this sample produce the same CDR3. This chain uses TRBV19 with TRBJ1-2; 7 bases agree with TRBD1. CDR1 and CDR2 (germline): LNHDA, SQIVND (reference sequence). This CDR3 has 13 residues. V was clipped by 6 bases and J by 4 bases; unmatched bases: 5. CDR3: CASSRDSLYGYTF. The CDR3 DNA reads TGTGCCAGTAGCCGGGACAGCCTCTATGGCTACACCTTC.

The gene calls are TRBV3-1 (or the pseudogene TRBV3-2) and TRBJ1-2; tentatively, D is TRBD1 (6 bases). CDR1 LGHDT and CDR2 YNNKEL come from the germline V gene (reference sequence). The V gene lost 0 bases and the J gene lost 8 bases, with 13 bases spanning the gap. There are 14 residues in the CDR3. CDR3 sequence reads: CASSQDGQLQGYTF. CDR3 in DNA: TGTGCCAGCAGCCAAGATGGACAGCTACAGGGCTACACCTTC.

Here the CDR3 reads CASSEGGGGTQYF. CDR3 coding DNA: TGCGCCAGCAGTGAGGGAGGGGGCGGGACCCAGTACTTC. This chain connects TRBV10-2 to TRBJ2-5, with a tentative D call TRBD1 (7 bases). V gave up 2 bases and J gave up 7 bases, with 11 bases separating them. The CDR3 is made up of 13 amino acids. Germline lookup yields CDR1 WSHSY and CDR2 SAAADI.

The genes are TRBV20-1 and TRBJ2-5, with 9 positions matching TRBD2. Germline V CDR1 and CDR2: DFQATT, SNEGSKA (reference sequence). This CDR3 region has 14 residues. V dropped 3 bases and J dropped 5; count of bases not matched to a gene: 7. This CDR3 reads CSASRGGAEETQYF. CDR3 sequence (DNA): TGCAGTGCTAGTCGCGGGGGGGCCGAGGAGACCCAGTACTTC.

The chain uses TRBV11-2 and TRBJ2-3; 11 bases line up with TRBD2. CDR1 SGHAT and CDR2 FQNNGV come from the germline V gene. The V segment lost 1 base and the J segment 2 bases; nucleotides outside the gene matches: 5. This CDR3 has 17 amino acids. The CDR3 sequence is CASSLGASGGITDTQYF. The CDR3 DNA is TGTGCCAGCAGCTTAGGGGCTAGCGGGGGGATCACAGATACGCAGTATTTT.

This clone was found once. The rearrangement links TRBV6-2 or TRBV6-3 to TRBJ1-2; D is perhaps TRBD1 (6 bases). The CDR3 is made up of 15 amino acids. V was pared by 2 bases and J by 4 bases, with 14 bases between. The germline CDR1 and CDR2 sequences are MNHEY and SVGEGT. The CDR3: CASSYIGRGAYGYTF. Written as DNA, the CDR3 is TGTGCCAGCAGTTACATAGGCAGGGGCGCCTATGGCTACACCTTC.

This sequence joins TRBV24-1 and TRBJ1-2; 9 bases match TRBD1. Germline V gene lookup returns CDR1 KGHDR and CDR2 SFDVKD. Trimming at V came to 11 bases and at J to 7 bases, leaving 10 bases not matched to a gene. CDR3 length: 13 amino acids. CDR3 sequence reads: CAIQDRGNFGYTF. In DNA, the CDR3 is TGTGCCATCCAGGACAGGGGAAATTTTGGCTACACCTTC.

The gene calls are TRBV2 and TRBJ2-2; D is ambiguous. CDR1 and CDR2 (germline): SNHLY, FYNNEI. Trimming pared 1 base from V and 7 bases from J, leaving 4 bases between. The length of the CDR3 is 12 residues. The CDR3 loop reads CASSEVGGELFF. DNA for the CDR3: TGTGCCAGCAGTGAAGTCGGCGGGGAGCTGTTTTTT. Looking up the rest from reference TRBV2 and TRBJ2-2 gives the full variable domain: EPEVTQTPSHQVTQMGQEVILRCVPISNHLYFYWYRQILGQKVEFLVSFYNNEISEKSEIFDDQFSVERPDGSNFTLKIRSTKLEDSAMYFCASSEVGGELFFGEGSRLTVL.

This clone has at least ten counts. V usage is TRBV9 and J usage is TRBJ2-5, with TRBD2 matching 9 bases. CDR3 size: 16 residues. The J segment lost 7 bases and the V segment lost 0 bases, leaving 10 bases of the junction unmatched. Per the germline V gene, CDR1 is SGDLS and CDR2 is YYNGEE. CDR3 amino acids: CASSVVPAGGAGTQYF. The CDR3 DNA reads as TGTGCCAGCAGCGTAGTCCCAGCGGGGGGCGCAGGGACCCAGTACTTC.

This clone has just a few counts. V usage is TRBV18 and J usage is TRBJ2-4, with D possibly being TRBD2 (7 bases). CDR1 KGHSH and CDR2 LQKENI come from the germline V gene. V was clipped by 5 bases and J by 3 bases, with 17 bases between them. The CDR3 covers 16 residues. CDR3 region: CASSSVGGAVKNIQYF. CDR3 in DNA: TGTGCCAGCTCATCGGTTGGGGGGGCAGTCAAAAACATTCAGTACTTC.

CDR3 sequence (DNA): TGTGCCAGCAGCAGGCTTCCGGGACAGGGGGCCTCAAATGAGCAGTTCTTC. This codes for CASSRLPGQGASNEQFF. The chain couples TRBV9 to TRBJ2-1, with TRBD1 matching 12 bases. Germline CDR1 is SGDLS and CDR2 is YYNGEE. The CDR3 runs 17 residues. V dropped 4 bases and J dropped 7; count of bases not matched to a gene: 12.

The chain has TRBV7-9 and TRBJ2-1; a weak D match, TRBD2 (5 bases). Germline V CDR1 and CDR2: SEHNR, FQNEAQ (reference sequence). The CDR3 length is 14 residues. V was cut by 4 bases and J by 6 bases, with 13 bases left in between. CDR3 nucleotide sequence: TGTGCCAGCAGCTCGGGGTACGGCCTCAATGAGCAGTTCTTC. Its protein is CASSSGYGLNEQFF.

The rearrangement links TRBV7-8 to TRBJ1-2, with 7 bases lining up with TRBD1. J lost 4 bases, V lost 1 base, and 3 bases had no gene match. The germline V gene encodes CDR1 SGHVS and CDR2 FQNEAQ. The CDR3 contains 14 residues. The CDR3 protein is CASSLGDRTYGYTF. DNA of the CDR3: TGTGCCAGCAGCTTAGGGGACAGAACCTATGGCTACACCTTC.

This clone has just a few counts. The gene calls are TRBV7-2 and TRBJ2-7; no clear D gene. V gave up 1 base and J gave up 6 bases, with 13 bases separating them. CDR1 SGHTA and CDR2 FQGNSA come from the germline V gene. The CDR3 spans 14 residues. The CDR3 nucleotides read TGTGCCAGCAGCTTAGAGCCGCAGGTGACCGAGCAGTACTTC. This encodes CASSLEPQVTEQYF.

This sequence joins TRBV7-2 and TRBJ2-1, with 9 bases aligning to TRBD2. The CDR3 spans 15 residues. V lost 2 bases to trimming and J lost 5 bases; unmatched junction nucleotides: 4. The V gene's germline CDR1 is SGHTA and CDR2 FQGNSA. Here the CDR3 reads CASSLTSGRNNEQFF. The CDR3 DNA is TGTGCCAGCAGCTTAACTAGCGGGCGAAACAATGAGCAGTTCTTC. The whole variable domain, filled in from reference TRBV7-2 and TRBJ2-1, reads GAGVSQSPSNKVTEKGKDVELRCDPISGHTALYWYRQSLGQGLEFLIYFQGNSAPDKSGLPSDRFSAERTGGSVSTLTIQRTQQEDSAVYLCASSLTSGRNNEQFFGPGTRLTVL.

The chain has TRBV2 and TRBJ2-7; 9 positions agree with TRBD2. The trim removed 5 bases at V and 7 bases at J, leaving 9 bases unmatched. CDR1 and CDR2 from the germline V gene are SNHLY and FYNNEI. CDR3 length equals 14 residues. The CDR3 DNA sequence: TGTGCCAGCAGTACGGACAGGCGGGAGGGAGAGCAGTACTTC. Its protein product is CASSTDRREGEQYF.

V is TRBV14 and J is TRBJ2-3; TRBD1 might be the D (7 bases). Trimming removed 0 bases at V and 7 bases at J, with 29 bases between. Germline lookup yields CDR1 SGHDN and CDR2 FVKESK. This CDR3 is 20 amino acids long. The CDR3 DNA follows: TGTGCCAGCAGCCAAGATTTTACTGGGGGGAACACAGGGGTGGAGAATACGCAGTATTTT. It is translated as CASSQDFTGGNTGVENTQYF.

The gene calls are TRBV4-1 and TRBJ1-2, with TRBD1 matching 9 bases. Germline lookup yields CDR1 MGHRA and CDR2 YSYEKL. With V trimmed by 1 base and J by 8 bases, 11 bases remained unmatched. The CDR3 length is 16 residues. Written as DNA, the CDR3 is TGCGCCAGCAGCCAAGGCCCGGGACAGGGACTTATGGGCTACACCTTC. This codes for CASSQGPGQGLMGYTF.

This rearrangement joins TRBV14 to TRBJ1-6, with D unclear. V lost 6 bases, J lost 0 bases, and 3 bases lay in between. Germline V gene sequence: CDR1 SGHDN, CDR2 FVKESK. This CDR3 has 13 amino acids. CDR3 amino acids: CASRSSYNSPLHF. The CDR3 DNA is TGTGCCAGCAGGAGCTCCTATAATTCACCCCTCCACTTT.

This clone was observed at least ten times. The rearrangement links TRBV19 to TRBJ1-3; D remains unclear. This CDR3 contains 14 residues. The germline V gene has CDR1 LNHDA and CDR2 SQIVND (reference sequence). Trimming stripped 6 bases from V and 0 bases from J, with 9 bases between. The CDR3 loop is CASRQQHSGNTIYF. In nucleotides, the CDR3 is TGTGCCAGTAGACAACAGCACTCTGGAAACACCATATATTTT.

This chain links TRBV5-1 with TRBJ1-1; TRBD1 aligns across 11 bases. Trimming removed 0 bases from V and 0 bases from J; junction bases left unmatched: 4. CDR3 length: 17 residues. The V gene's germline CDR1 is SGHRS and CDR2 YFSETQ. The chain's CDR3 is CASSLGGTGGMNTEAFF. The CDR3 DNA follows: TGCGCCAGCAGCTTGGGTGGGACAGGGGGGATGAACACTGAAGCTTTCTTT.

This chain uses TRBV7-2 with TRBJ1-2; 9 bases fit TRBD1. The CDR3 is 17 residues long. Germline CDR1 and CDR2: SGHTA and FQGNSA. The V and J ends lost 4 bases and 0 bases, in that order; junction bases with no gene match: 9. The CDR3 DNA is TGTGCCAGCAGCTGGGGACAGGGCACTCTAGCTAACTATGGCTACACCTTC. Amino acids: CASSWGQGTLANYGYTF.

The chain combines TRBV5-4 with TRBJ1-2, with a weak D call TRBD1 (6 bases). The CDR3 totals 12 residues. CDR1 is SGHNT and CDR2 is YYREEE in the germline V gene (reference sequence). V lost 4 bases and J lost 5, with 9 bases in between. This CDR3 is CASSGGQYGYTF. The DNA of the CDR3 is TGTGCCAGCAGCGGCGGACAGTATGGCTACACCTTC.

The chain recombines TRBV24-1 with TRBJ2-3, with 14 nucleotides matching TRBD2. CDR1 KGHDR and CDR2 SFDVKD come from the germline V gene. CDR3 size: 16 residues. V lost 3 bases to trimming and J lost 6 bases; unmatched junction nucleotides: 4. For the CDR3, the DNA is TGTGCCACCAGTGATGGACTAGCGGGGGGCGGGGATACGCAGTATTTT. It yields the protein CATSDGLAGGGDTQYF.

The chain recombines TRBV9 with TRBJ2-3; D is perhaps TRBD2 (7 bases). This CDR3 spans 14 amino acids. The germline V gene encodes CDR1 SGDLS and CDR2 YYNGEE. Deletions cut 2 bases from V and 3 bases from J, with 10 bases between. This chain's CDR3 is CASSVRGGTDTQYF. The CDR3 DNA reads as TGTGCCAGCAGCGTCAGGGGAGGGACAGATACGCAGTATTTT.